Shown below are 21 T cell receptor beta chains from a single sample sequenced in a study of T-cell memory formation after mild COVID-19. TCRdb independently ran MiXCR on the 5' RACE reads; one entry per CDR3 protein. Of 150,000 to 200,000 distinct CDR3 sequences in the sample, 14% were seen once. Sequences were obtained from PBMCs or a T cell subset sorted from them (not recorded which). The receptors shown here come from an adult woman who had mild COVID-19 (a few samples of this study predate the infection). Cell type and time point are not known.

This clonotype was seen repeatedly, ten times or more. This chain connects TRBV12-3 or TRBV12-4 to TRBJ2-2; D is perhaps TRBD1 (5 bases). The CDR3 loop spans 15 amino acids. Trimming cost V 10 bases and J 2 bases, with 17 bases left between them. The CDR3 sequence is CATTGAGSNTGELFF. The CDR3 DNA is TGTGCCACGACCGGCGCAGGGTCCAACACCGGGGAGCTGTTTTTT.

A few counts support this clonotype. Here the CDR3 reads CATSDGALGLYEQYF. CDR3 DNA sequence: TGTGCCACCAGTGATGGGGCTTTGGGGCTCTACGAGCAGTACTTC. The chain combines TRBV24-1 with TRBJ2-7; weak D call: TRBD1 (5 bases). Deletions cut 3 bases from V and 3 bases from J, with 14 bases between. The germline gives CDR1 KGHDR, CDR2 SFDVKD. This CDR3 is 15 amino acids long.

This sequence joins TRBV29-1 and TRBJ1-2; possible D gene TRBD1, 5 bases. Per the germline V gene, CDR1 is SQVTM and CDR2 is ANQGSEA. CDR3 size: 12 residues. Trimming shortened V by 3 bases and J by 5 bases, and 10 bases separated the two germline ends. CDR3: CSVELDTYGYTF. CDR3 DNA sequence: TGCAGCGTTGAGTTGGACACGTATGGCTACACCTTC.

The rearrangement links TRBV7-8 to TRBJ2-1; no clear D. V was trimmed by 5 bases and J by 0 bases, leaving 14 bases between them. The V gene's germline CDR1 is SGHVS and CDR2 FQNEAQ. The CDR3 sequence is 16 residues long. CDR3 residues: CASSLLGFRSYNEQFF. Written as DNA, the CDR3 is TGTGCCAGCAGCCTTCTGGGGTTTCGCTCCTACAATGAGCAGTTCTTC.

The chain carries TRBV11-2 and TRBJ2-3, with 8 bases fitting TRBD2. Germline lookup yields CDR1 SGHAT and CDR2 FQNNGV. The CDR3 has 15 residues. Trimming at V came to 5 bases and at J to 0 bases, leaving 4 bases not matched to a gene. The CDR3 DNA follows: TGTGCCAGCAGCCACAGCGGGGGTAGCACAGATACGCAGTATTTT. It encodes CASSHSGGSTDTQYF.

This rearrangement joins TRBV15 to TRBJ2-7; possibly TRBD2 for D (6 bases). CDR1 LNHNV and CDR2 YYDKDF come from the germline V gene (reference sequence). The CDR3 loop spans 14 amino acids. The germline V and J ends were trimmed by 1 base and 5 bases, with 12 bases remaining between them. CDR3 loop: CATSRGGGLDEQYF. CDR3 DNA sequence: TGTGCCACCAGCAGAGGTGGGGGGTTGGACGAGCAGTACTTC.

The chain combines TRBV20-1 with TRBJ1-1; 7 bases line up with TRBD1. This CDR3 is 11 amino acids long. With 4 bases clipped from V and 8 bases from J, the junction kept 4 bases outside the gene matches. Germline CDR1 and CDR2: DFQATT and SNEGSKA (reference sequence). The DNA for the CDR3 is TGCAGTGCTACTGGGACAGTGGAAGCTTTCTTT. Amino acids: CSATGTVEAFF.

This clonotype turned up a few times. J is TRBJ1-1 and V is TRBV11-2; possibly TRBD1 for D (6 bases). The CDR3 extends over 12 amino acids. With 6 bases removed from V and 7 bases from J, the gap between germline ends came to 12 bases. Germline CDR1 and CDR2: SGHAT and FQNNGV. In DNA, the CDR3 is TGTGCCAGCAGTCCCAGGGGAGGTGAAGCTTTCTTT. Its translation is CASSPRGGEAFF.

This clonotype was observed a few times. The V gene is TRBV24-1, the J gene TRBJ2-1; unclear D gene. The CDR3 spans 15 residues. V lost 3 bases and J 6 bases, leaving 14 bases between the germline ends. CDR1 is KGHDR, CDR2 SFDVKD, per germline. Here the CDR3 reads CATSDSWNPGNEQFF. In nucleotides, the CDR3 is TGTGCCACCAGTGATAGTTGGAATCCGGGCAATGAGCAGTTCTTC.

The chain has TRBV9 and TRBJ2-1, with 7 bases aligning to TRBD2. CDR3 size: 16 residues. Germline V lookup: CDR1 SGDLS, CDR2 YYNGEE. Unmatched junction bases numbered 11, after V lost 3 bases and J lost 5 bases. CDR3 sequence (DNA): TGTGCCAGCAGCGGAGGGGAGCGGGGTAGGGACAATGAGCAGTTCTTC. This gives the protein CASSGGERGRDNEQFF.

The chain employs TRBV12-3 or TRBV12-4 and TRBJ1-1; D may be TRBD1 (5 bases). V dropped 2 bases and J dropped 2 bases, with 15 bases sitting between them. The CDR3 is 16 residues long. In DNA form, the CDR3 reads TGTGCCAGCAGTTTAAGCGGGGGGACGGGAAACACTGAAGCTTTCTTT. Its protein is CASSLSGGTGNTEAFF.

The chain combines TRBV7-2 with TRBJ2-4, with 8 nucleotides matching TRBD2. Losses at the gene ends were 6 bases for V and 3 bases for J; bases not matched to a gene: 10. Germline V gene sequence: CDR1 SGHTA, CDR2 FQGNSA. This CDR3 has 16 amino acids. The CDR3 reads CASSLSGTTVKNIQYF. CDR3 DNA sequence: TGTGCCAGCAGTCTTAGCGGGACGACCGTCAAAAACATTCAGTACTTC.

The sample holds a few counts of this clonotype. This CDR3 is CARASLKTQYF. CDR3 sequence (DNA): TGTGCCAGAGCCTCCTTAAAGACCCAGTACTTC. The chain links TRBV5-4 to TRBJ2-5; D gene unclear. V shed 8 bases and J shed 6 bases, with 11 bases lying between them. The CDR3 spans 11 residues. Germline V lookup: CDR1 SGHNT, CDR2 YYREEE (reference sequence).

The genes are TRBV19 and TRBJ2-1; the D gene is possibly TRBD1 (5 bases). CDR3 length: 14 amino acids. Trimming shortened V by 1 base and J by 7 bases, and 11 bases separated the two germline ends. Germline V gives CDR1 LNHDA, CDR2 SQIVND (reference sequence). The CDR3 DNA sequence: TGTGCCAGTAGTATAGGAACAGGAATGAATGAGCAGTTCTTC. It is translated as CASSIGTGMNEQFF.

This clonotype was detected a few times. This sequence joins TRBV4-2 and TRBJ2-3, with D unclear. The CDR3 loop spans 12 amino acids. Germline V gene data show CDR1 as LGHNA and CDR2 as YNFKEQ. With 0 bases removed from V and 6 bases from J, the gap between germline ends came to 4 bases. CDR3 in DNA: TGTGCCAGCAGCCAAGATGTGGATACGCAGTATTTT. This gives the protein CASSQDVDTQYF.

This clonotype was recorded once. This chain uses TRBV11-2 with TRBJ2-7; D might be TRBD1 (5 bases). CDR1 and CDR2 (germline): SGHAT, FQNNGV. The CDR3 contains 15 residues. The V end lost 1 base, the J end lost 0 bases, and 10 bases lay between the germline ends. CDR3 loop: CASSLAGFSSYEQYF. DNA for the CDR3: TGTGCCAGCAGCTTAGCAGGGTTTAGCTCCTACGAGCAGTACTTC.

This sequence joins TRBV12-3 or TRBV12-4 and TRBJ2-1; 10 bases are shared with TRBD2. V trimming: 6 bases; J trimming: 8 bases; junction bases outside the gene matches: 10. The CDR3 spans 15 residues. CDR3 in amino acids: CASSPLAGVLDEQFF. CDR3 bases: TGTGCCAGCAGCCCCCTAGCGGGAGTCCTCGATGAGCAGTTCTTC.

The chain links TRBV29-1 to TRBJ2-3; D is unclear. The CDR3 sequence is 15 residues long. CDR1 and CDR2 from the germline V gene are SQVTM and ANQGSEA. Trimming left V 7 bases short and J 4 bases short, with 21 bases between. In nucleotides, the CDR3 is TGCAGCGCCCGGCCCCTAGTGGGAAGGTCAGATACGCAGTATTTT. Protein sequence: CSARPLVGRSDTQYF.

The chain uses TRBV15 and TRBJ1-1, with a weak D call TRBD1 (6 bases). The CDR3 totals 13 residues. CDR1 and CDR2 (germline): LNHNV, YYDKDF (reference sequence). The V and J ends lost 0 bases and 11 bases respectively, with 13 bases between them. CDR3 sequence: CATSRDEGTSAFF. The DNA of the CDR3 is TGTGCCACCAGCAGAGATGAGGGGACATCGGCTTTCTTT.

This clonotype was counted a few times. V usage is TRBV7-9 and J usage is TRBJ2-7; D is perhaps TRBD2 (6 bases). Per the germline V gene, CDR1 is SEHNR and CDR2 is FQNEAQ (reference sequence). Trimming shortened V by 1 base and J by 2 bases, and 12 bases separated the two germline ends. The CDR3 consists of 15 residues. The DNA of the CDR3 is TGTGCCAGCAGCTTAGAGACTAGATCGGCCTACGAGCAGTACTTC. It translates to CASSLETRSAYEQYF.

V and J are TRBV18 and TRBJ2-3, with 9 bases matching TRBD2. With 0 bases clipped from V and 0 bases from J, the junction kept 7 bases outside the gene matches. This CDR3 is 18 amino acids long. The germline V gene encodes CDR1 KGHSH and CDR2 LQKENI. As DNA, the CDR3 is TGTGCCAGCTCACCACCCTCCCCCCTAGCGGGGAGCACAGATACGCAGTATTTT. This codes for CASSPPSPLAGSTDTQYF.